Reported below is one TCR beta chain. The data are from a study of blood T cell repertoires in COVID-19. Study overall: COVID-19 samples from acute and convalescent phases originated in the United States, Italy and Spain. Sample material is recorded as cDNA or gDNA derived from T cells, B-cell-depleted T cells, or PBMCs.

Germline CDR1 reads SGHDT; CDR2 reads YYEEEE. Trimming took off 1 base at V and 0 bases at J, with 7 bases between the two ends. The CDR3 runs 14 residues. In the source study's methods: Estimated nucleated cell counts came from reference gene primer amplification. Sequencing was performed with immunoSEQ multiplex PCR; in TCRdb, only in-frame clones are kept and a portion is missing. For V, J and clone size, that table is used; D and trimming come from the DNA. The sample consists of under 75,000 clones, around nine tenths of them appearing once. The sample comprised peripheral blood. The clonotype comes from an elderly woman with active COVID-19. This chain links TRBV5-6 with TRBJ1-1; D is unclear. The CDR3 reads CASSLYSLNTEAFF. The CDR3 bases are TGTGCCAGCAGCTTGTACAGCCTGAACACTGAAGCTTTCTTT. Variable domain in full (rest from reference TRBV5-6 and TRBJ1-1): DAGVTQSPTHLIKTRGQQVTLRCSPKSGHDTVSWYQQALGQGPQFIFQYYEEEERQRGNFPDRFSGHQFPNYSSELNVNALLLGDSALYLCASSLYSLNTEAFFGQGTRLTVV.